What follows are 31 T cell receptor beta chains derived from one specimen sequenced in a study of blood T cells in healthy people across ages. Next came a second PCR, run for roughly 6 to 11 cycles, which used a sample-barcoded 5' primer along with a J-beta primer mix. MiXCR was run by TCRdb on the 5' RACE reads, yielding one entry per CDR3 protein. The sample gives 1,800,000 or so distinct CDR3 sequences, more than 35% of which show up once; more than 20% is in the top ten. Sample: blood. These receptors came from a human donor in good health.

In this sample, this clonotype turned up a few times. The chain employs TRBV4-3 and TRBJ2-1; tentative D call: TRBD2 (6 bases). CDR1 is LGHNA and CDR2 is YSLEER in the germline V gene. V was shortened by 1 base and J by 3 bases, with 10 bases between the two germline ends. CDR3 size: 15 residues. This CDR3 is CASSQGGEFYNEQFF. Written as DNA, the CDR3 is TGCGCCAGCAGCCAAGGGGGGGAATTCTACAATGAGCAGTTCTTC.

The rearrangement uses TRBV20-1 and TRBJ1-1; 12 bases fit TRBD1. The J segment lost 3 bases and the V segment lost 0 bases, leaving 8 bases of the junction unmatched. This CDR3 spans 17 amino acids. Germline CDR1 and CDR2: DFQATT and SNEGSKA (reference sequence). The CDR3 sequence is CSAREGQGALGDTEAFF. As DNA, the CDR3 is TGCAGTGCTAGAGAGGGACAGGGGGCTTTAGGAGACACTGAAGCTTTCTTT.

J is TRBJ2-7 and V is TRBV4-3, with D possibly being TRBD2 (5 bases). The V gene lost 0 bases and the J gene lost 4 bases, with 13 bases spanning the gap. Looked up from germline, CDR1 is LGHNA and CDR2 is YSLEER. The CDR3 is 15 amino acids. The CDR3 sequence: CASSQEEGFFYEQYF. In DNA form, the CDR3 reads TGCGCCAGCAGCCAAGAAGAGGGATTCTTTTACGAGCAGTACTTC.

This clonotype was seen a few times. This rearrangement joins TRBV7-9 to TRBJ2-5; the D gene could be TRBD1 or TRBD2 (5 bases each). Trimming left V 10 bases short and J 3 bases short, with 9 bases between. Germline V gene data show CDR1 as SEHNR and CDR2 as FQNEAQ (reference sequence). This CDR3 region has 11 residues. The CDR3 sequence: CATRGEETQYF. The CDR3 DNA sequence: TGTGCCACCCGAGGGGAAGAGACCCAGTACTTC.

The chain recombines TRBV3-1 with TRBJ1-2; no reliable D call. V was shortened by 4 bases and J by 5 bases, with 23 bases between the two germline ends. The CDR3 has 17 amino acids. The germline CDR1 and CDR2 sequences are LGHDT and YNNKEL (reference sequence). The CDR3 protein is CASSLASMGERGYGYTF. CDR3 in DNA: TGTGCCAGCAGCCTAGCTTCCATGGGAGAGCGGGGATATGGCTACACCTTC.

The rearrangement joins TRBV7-2 to TRBJ2-5; D remains unclear. The V gene's germline CDR1 is SGHTA and CDR2 FQGNSA. The V end was cut by 5 bases, the J end by 10 bases, with 17 bases between. The CDR3 extends over 13 amino acids. Written as DNA, the CDR3 is TGTGCCAGCAGCCGTTCCGAGCGTTCGATCCAGTACTTC. It codes for CASSRSERSIQYF.

This clonotype was seen a handful of times. This chain joins TRBV7-2 and TRBJ2-4, with D perhaps being TRBD1 or TRBD2 (6 bases each). CDR3 length: 14 residues. Trimming cost V 5 bases and J 6 bases, with 14 bases left between them. Germline V gene lookup returns CDR1 SGHTA and CDR2 FQGNSA. The CDR3: CASSPLEGGNIQYF. Here the CDR3 DNA reads TGTGCCAGCAGCCCTTTGGAGGGGGGAAACATTCAGTACTTC.

There are a few counts of this clonotype. The chain couples TRBV6-2 or TRBV6-3 to TRBJ2-5; 9 bases fit TRBD1. Germline CDR1 reads MNHEY; CDR2 reads SVGEGT. CDR3 length: 14 residues. V trimming: 2 bases; J trimming: 5 bases; junction bases outside the gene matches: 3. CDR3 coding DNA: TGTGCCAGCAGTTACCGTGGGACAGGGGAGACCCAGTACTTC. As protein: CASSYRGTGETQYF.

The J gene is TRBJ2-3, the V gene TRBV3-1; 11 nucleotides agree with TRBD2. CDR1 LGHDT and CDR2 YNNKEL come from the germline V gene (reference sequence). The CDR3 is 16 amino acids. The ends lost 3 bases at V and 3 bases at J; junction bases unmatched: 5. The CDR3, as DNA: TGTGCCAGCAGCCAGGATCGACTAGCGGGGACAGATACGCAGTATTTT. Translating it yields CASSQDRLAGTDTQYF.

Remarks on this clonotype: No conserved phenylalanine or tryptophan is present at the end of the CDR3, so a read error is the likely explanation. The chain is built from TRBV7-8 and TRBJ2-5; tentative D call: TRBD2 (6 bases). The germline V gene has CDR1 SGHVS and CDR2 FQNEAQ. Trimming stripped 7 bases from V and 2 bases from J, with 14 bases between. The length of the CDR3 is 14 residues. CDR3 amino acids: CASIAGGWQETQYV. The CDR3 DNA sequence: TGTGCCAGCATCGCCGGGGGTTGGCAAGAGACCCAGTACGTC.

This chain links TRBV12-3 or TRBV12-4 with TRBJ1-1; 7 bases map to TRBD1. The CDR3 contains 14 residues. Germline trimming cut 2 bases from V and 7 bases from J; bases unmatched to any gene: 7. The DNA of the CDR3 is TGTGCCAGCAGTTTACGAAGCAGGGACAGTGAAGCTTTCTTT. This sequence encodes CASSLRSRDSEAFF.

In the case of this clonotype: Germline is not matched at one junction end, which may reflect a read error. V and J are TRBV7-7 and TRBJ1-4; TRBD1 might be the D (5 bases). Germline lookup yields CDR1 SSHAT and CDR2 FNYEAQ (reference sequence). CDR3 length: 13 residues. The CDR3 nucleotides read TGTGCTAGCAGCAAGGGGCCGAATGAAAAACTGTTTTTT. Protein: CASSKGPNEKLFF.

The V gene is TRBV7-8, the J gene TRBJ1-1; the D gene is possibly TRBD1 (5 bases). Per germline, CDR1 SGHVS and CDR2 FQNEAQ. Trimming took off 5 bases at V and 7 bases at J, with 14 bases between the two ends. The CDR3 has 13 residues. The CDR3 loop reads CASSPRDFREAFF. CDR3 DNA: TGTGCCAGCAGCCCGAGGGACTTCCGTGAAGCTTTCTTT.

The table lists this clonotype with many counts. The chain recombines TRBV20-1 with TRBJ2-5; 8 nucleotides agree with TRBD2. The CDR3 sequence is 14 residues long. J lost 5 bases, V lost 3 bases, and 8 bases had no gene match. Per the germline V gene, CDR1 is DFQATT and CDR2 is SNEGSKA (reference sequence). CDR3 region: CSASSGGATETQYF. The CDR3, as DNA: TGCAGTGCTAGTTCGGGGGGGGCTACGGAGACCCAGTACTTC.

The rearrangement joins TRBV2 to TRBJ1-1; D remains unclear. Germline CDR1 and CDR2: SNHLY and FYNNEI. Trimming removed 7 bases at V and 11 bases at J, with 17 bases between. The CDR3 consists of 12 residues. The CDR3 sequence is CASTAAQRRAFF. DNA of the CDR3: TGTGCCAGCACCGCGGCGCAGAGGAGGGCTTTCTTT.

This chain links TRBV6-5 with TRBJ2-3; D not resolved. Germline-derived CDR1 and CDR2 are MNHEY and SVGAGI. Between the trimmed V and J ends, which lost 6 bases and 4 bases, there was a span of 11 bases. CDR3 length equals 13 residues. CDR3 nucleotides: TGTGCCAGCAGCGTTATCGACTCAGATACGCAGTATTTT. It yields the protein CASSVIDSDTQYF.

This clonotype has just a few counts. The chain combines TRBV5-1 with TRBJ1-2; 7 bases agree with TRBD1. CDR1 is SGHRS and CDR2 is YFSETQ in the germline V gene. The CDR3 loop spans 15 amino acids. J was trimmed by 5 bases and V by 4 bases; bases with no gene match: 11. The CDR3 sequence is CASSPRQGPSYGYTF. The CDR3 nucleotides are TGCGCCAGCAGCCCCCGACAGGGACCCAGTTATGGCTACACCTTC.

This chain uses TRBV4-3 with TRBJ2-1; 7 bases align to TRBD2. The CDR3 is 18 amino acids. The J segment lost 0 bases and the V segment lost 0 bases, leaving 8 bases of the junction unmatched. Germline CDR1 reads LGHNA; CDR2 reads YSLEER. In DNA, the CDR3 is TGCGCCAGCAGCCAAGATAAAGGCGGGGGAAGCTCCTACAATGAGCAGTTCTTC. The encoded protein is CASSQDKGGGSSYNEQFF.

The sample holds one count of this clonotype. The V call is TRBV10-1, the J call TRBJ2-5; 9 nucleotides match TRBD1. Germline V CDR1 and CDR2: WNHNN, SYGVQD (reference sequence). The CDR3 sequence is 16 residues long. V lost 7 bases to trimming and J lost 1 base; unmatched junction nucleotides: 10. The CDR3 sequence is CASKGLETGGQETQYF. CDR3 in DNA: TGCGCCAGCAAAGGCTTAGAGACAGGGGGCCAAGAGACCCAGTACTTC.

J is TRBJ2-4 and V is TRBV10-3, with D possibly TRBD2 on 5 matching bases. V was cut by 7 bases and J by 13 bases, with 17 bases left in between. Germline CDR1 ENHRY, CDR2 SYGVKD. This CDR3 spans 12 amino acids. The CDR3: CAIMTSGWEQYF. CDR3 in DNA: TGTGCCATCATGACTTCGGGATGGGAGCAGTACTTC.

This clonotype has at least ten counts. This chain connects TRBV3-1 to TRBJ2-7, with a possible D match to TRBD2 (5 bases). The CDR3 is made up of 14 amino acids. Germline CDR1 reads LGHDT; CDR2 reads YNNKEL (reference sequence). With 2 bases removed from V and 0 bases from J, the gap between germline ends came to 8 bases. The CDR3 nucleotides read TGTGCCAGCAGCCAACCGGGGAGCTCCTACGAGCAGTACTTC. Translation gives CASSQPGSSYEQYF.

The gene calls are TRBV5-5 and TRBJ2-5, with D possibly matching TRBD2 (6 bases). The CDR3 consists of 14 residues. V lost 4 bases, J lost 3 bases, and 13 bases lay in between. The V gene's germline CDR1 is SGHKS and CDR2 YYEKEE (reference sequence). The CDR3 DNA reads as TGTGCCAGCAGCCGCCGGGGGATCGAAGAGACCCAGTACTTC. Its translation is CASSRRGIEETQYF.

This clonotype was seen more than once but under ten times. The J gene is TRBJ1-2, the V gene TRBV7-2, with D tentatively TRBD1 (6 bases). V lost 5 bases and J lost 4, with 11 bases in between. Germline V gives CDR1 SGHTA, CDR2 FQGNSA. This CDR3 is 13 amino acids long. This chain's CDR3 is CASSQYRVYGYTF. The DNA for the CDR3 is TGTGCCAGCAGCCAATACAGGGTCTATGGCTACACCTTC.

This clonotype has more than one count but fewer than ten. As DNA, the CDR3 is TGTGCCAGCAGCCCGGGACAGCCAAATGAGCAGTTCTTC. This gives the protein CASSPGQPNEQFF. The V call is TRBV13, the J call TRBJ2-1, with 7 bases fitting TRBD1. The trim removed 5 bases at V and 7 bases at J, leaving 5 bases unmatched. This CDR3 is built from 13 residues. CDR1 is PRHDT and CDR2 is FYEKMQ in the germline V gene (reference sequence).

V and J are TRBV4-3 and TRBJ1-4; 7 bases fit TRBD1. Germline V gives CDR1 LGHNA, CDR2 YSLEER. Trimming took 4 bases from V and 8 from J; bases not matched to a gene: 7. The CDR3 is made up of 14 amino acids. CDR3 in DNA: TGCGCCAGCAGCCGCCGACAGGGTACGGAAAAACTGTTTTTT. Translating gives CASSRRQGTEKLFF.

This clonotype was seen a handful of times. The rearrangement links TRBV2 to TRBJ1-5; D gene uncertain. Per the germline V gene, CDR1 is SNHLY and CDR2 is FYNNEI. Trimming removed 5 bases at V and 5 bases at J, with 16 bases between. This CDR3 comprises 15 residues. CDR3 coding DNA: TGTGCCAGCAGTAGGGAGGACGGGATGTATCAGCCCCAGCATTTT. Amino acid sequence: CASSREDGMYQPQHF.

This clonotype was seen only a few times. The chain carries TRBV4-3 and TRBJ2-1, with D possibly matching TRBD2 (6 bases). Germline V gene sequence: CDR1 LGHNA, CDR2 YSLEER. This CDR3 spans 14 amino acids. Trimming pared 1 base from V and 8 bases from J, leaving 12 bases between. CDR3 residues: CASSQGPAGDEQFF. The CDR3 DNA reads TGCGCCAGCAGCCAAGGTCCAGCGGGCGATGAGCAGTTCTTC.

A few counts support this clonotype. The V call is TRBV14, the J call TRBJ2-3; no reliable D call. V gave up 0 bases and J gave up 9 bases, with 7 bases separating them. The germline V gene has CDR1 SGHDN and CDR2 FVKESK. The CDR3 extends over 12 amino acids. The CDR3 nucleotides are TGTGCCAGCAGCCAAGACCGCGGCACGCAGTATTTT. Amino acid sequence: CASSQDRGTQYF.

This chain uses TRBV7-2 with TRBJ2-5, with TRBD1 identical over 7 bases. Trimming at V came to 5 bases and at J to 2 bases, leaving 5 bases not matched to a gene. The germline V gene has CDR1 SGHTA and CDR2 FQGNSA. The CDR3 is 14 amino acids. The CDR3: CASSRVTGQETQYF. CDR3 bases: TGTGCCAGCAGCCGGGTGACAGGGCAAGAGACCCAGTACTTC.

A few counts support this clonotype. The chain recombines TRBV12-3 or TRBV12-4 with TRBJ1-2; 7 bases match TRBD1. V was pared by 5 bases and J by 7 bases, with 4 bases of the junction left unmatched. This CDR3 comprises 12 residues. CDR3 DNA sequence: TGTGCCAGCAGTAACACAGGGGCTGGCTACACCTTC. Translating gives CASSNTGAGYTF.

The rearrangement joins TRBV2 to TRBJ2-4; 9 bases map to TRBD1. This CDR3 is 15 amino acids long. Germline CDR1 and CDR2: SNHLY and FYNNEI. With V trimmed by 3 bases and J by 6 bases, 6 bases remained unmatched. The CDR3 region has the DNA TGTGCCAGCAGTGAGGGGGACAGGGACCCAAACATTCAGTACTTC. This encodes CASSEGDRDPNIQYF.